These T cell receptor beta chains were read from a single sample in a study of cytomegalovirus exposure and HLA in healthy donors. Clones were read by immunoSEQ multiplex PCR, and TCRdb kept only the in-frame ones, dropping some. The sample contains under 200,000 clones, roughly 85% of which appear only once. The sequencing sample was made of PBMCs. All receptors come from a woman under 30 in good health and CMV-seronegative. Both conserved end residues are part of each CDR3.

v_call,cdr3_aa
TRBV27,CASRHTGDGNQPQHF
TRBV19,CASSLTRTGAGNTIYF
TRBV4-3,CASSRQVMDYGYTF
TRBV4-3,CASSHMTGVENGELFF
TRBV4-1,CASSQEPSNLAGGSNEQFF
TRBV15,CATSRGPAGFYNEQFF
TRBV7-2,CASSLGVGHRNQPQHF
TRBV7-6,CASSLGRGTNYGYTF
TRBV9,CASSGQPVYYGYIF
TRBV11-3,CASSSRTSGNTDTQYF
TRBV7-2,CASSFPGWEAFF
TRBV7-2,CASSSGKLRWGLDTDTQYF
TRBV7-2,CASSFSSGRAGANVLTF
TRBV28,CASSLTGSSYEQYF
TRBV18,CASSPLAADLYNEQFF
TRBV5-6,CASRSAGELFF
TRBV5-1,CASSWGQPSTNEKLFF
TRBV28,CASSLPGGPYEQYF
TRBV7-9,CASSGRQPGGELFF
TRBV2,CASSDDRGWEKLFF
TRBV7-9,CASSLTFLGAGTAGNTIYF
TRBV30,CAWSTGHHYGYTF
TRBV27,CASSSGLAGLYEQYF
TRBV6-5,CASSRDLVTEAFF
TRBV5-4,CASSLAGGGTGLYEQYF
TRBV5-1,CASSLAGGAGQPQHF
TRBV18,CASSPLPGAVEAFF
TRBV27,CASSLGPGQRNTGELFF
TRBV27,CASSPGTGPTDTQYF
TRBV4-3,CASSPRGLGTGELFF
TRBV15,CATSRVQGYEQYF
TRBV5-4,CASSLDSGGAEQYF
TRBV7-2,CASSRGLSGSGNEQYF
TRBV27,CASSSTDRGGVQPQHF
TRBV6-6,CASSYAGGSNQPQHF
TRBV6-1,CASREGTGKRMAFF
TRBV4-3,CASSHGTSGGYNEQFF
TRBV7-7,CASSLGSGGYNEQFF
TRBV7-8,CASRIAGGPGELFF
TRBV28,CASRSPREVGNQPQHF
TRBV10-2,CASSEARVSYGYTF
TRBV10-1,CASSDLNTEAFF
TRBV4-3,CASSQNPVVANTGELFF
TRBV29-1,CSVAGRNTDTQYF
TRBV7-9,CASSQSGGGQPQHF
TRBV7-2,CASSSAGGTGELFF